The present TCR beta chain was sequenced within a study of T-cell reconstitution after alpha-beta-depleted transplantation in children (dated by TCRdb to the mid-2010s). As for the study more broadly: T-cell immune reconstitution after TCRalphabeta/CD19-depleted allogeneic hematopoietic cell transplantation in children was quantitatively tracked in the study by means of TCR repertoire profiling. The investigation overall reported the following: Hyperexpanded clone frequencies declined over subsequent months; after one year, T-cell counts and TCRbeta diversity were mostly attributed to newly produced T cells. The high TCRbeta diversity at day 60 in some patients was ascribed to recipient T cells and intrathymic progenitors that had survived conditioning. The apparently early alphabetaT-cell count recovery about two months after transplant was reportedly dependent on only several hundred rapidly expanded clones derived from non-depleted graft cells.

Trimming at the junction amounts to 4 bases on V and 6 bases on J, and the germline ends lie 21 bases apart. CDR1 and CDR2 are drawn from the germline V gene: SGHRS, YFSETQ. Counted from cysteine to phenylalanine, this CDR3 has 16 amino acids. CDR3 DNA only is kept here, 48 bases in frame from base 1. This clonotype was seen a few times. The specificity of this receptor is unknown. Base-call qualities are not available, and no considerably larger clone is one nucleotide away. The library was generated by PCR. The sequencing machine was an Illumina HiSeq 2500. TCR libraries were prepared with molecular barcoding, using unique molecular identifiers to normalize TCRbeta repertoire quantification. TCRdb handled the public reads itself, with Q25 trimming in fastp and clone calling in MiXCR, and kept productive beta chains. Every CDR3 protein is listed once, alongside the most common genes and DNA of its rows. The sample table records some 830,000 distinct CDR3 sequences; approximately 15% of these occur just once. The top ten constitute around 5.3% of the sample.

The treatment or condition label on this specimen signifies: allogeneic hematopoietic cell transplantation with graft depleted of TCRalphabeta T cells and CD19 B cells. The children who served as transplant recipients had been given grafts of TCRalphabeta/CD19-depleted allogeneic hematopoietic cells. The clonotype comes from a male patient between 10 and 17 years old who had a stem cell transplant for acute lymphoblastic leukemia, so the T cells may come from the graft donor. The chain joins TRBV5-1 to TRBJ2-3; a tentative D match to TRBD2 spans 6 bases. The source material was PBMCs, mostly from graft donor cells, sampled 360 days after TCRalphabeta/CD19-depleted stem cell transplant. The CDR3 reads as follows: CASSRRVDYFLDTQYF. The nucleotides read TGCGCCAGCAGCAGGCGCGTGGACTACTTCTTGGATACGCAGTATTTT.